Below are 20 T cell receptor beta chains sequenced from a single sample in a study of early T cells in non-severe SARS-CoV-2 infection (dated by TCRdb to the early 2020s). Libraries were built with 5' RACE. The run used a NextSeq 500. TCRdb trimmed public reads at Q25 via fastp, called clones via MiXCR and kept in-frame beta chains. Every entry covers one CDR3 protein and lists the most common genes and DNA from its rows. In all, the sample holds 34,000 or so distinct CDR3 sequences, and 9% of those were seen once. The ten largest account for about 13% of the sample. Sequences were obtained from whole blood. Receptors originate from an adult who was a healthcare worker with PCR-confirmed SARS-CoV-2 infection or an uninfected control (not recorded which).

This clonotype counts as medium-sized. The chain combines TRBV7-2 with TRBJ1-6, with TRBD1 as a possible D gene (6 bases). Trimming removed 6 bases from V and 7 bases from J, with 25 bases in between. This CDR3 has 18 amino acids. CDR1 is SGHTA and CDR2 is FQGNSA in the germline V gene. The CDR3: CASSLEPPGGGANSPLHF. DNA of the CDR3: TGTGCCAGCAGTCTTGAGCCGCCTGGGGGGGGCGCAAATTCACCCCTCCACTTT. The full variable domain, completed using reference TRBV7-2 and TRBJ1-6, is GAGVSQSPSNKVTEKGKDVELRCDPISGHTALYWYRQSLGQGLEFLIYFQGNSAPDKSGLPSDRFSAERTGGSVSTLTIQRTQQEDSAVYLCASSLEPPGGGANSPLHFGNGTRLTVT.

This clonotype has ten or more counts. The V gene is TRBV4-3, the J gene TRBJ2-3; D unclear. The CDR3 totals 14 residues. Germline V gene data show CDR1 as LGHNA and CDR2 as YSLEER. V lost 4 bases and J lost 3, with 11 bases in between. The CDR3 DNA follows: TGCGCCAGCAGCCTCGCCCCCGGGACAGATACGCAGTATTTT. It is translated as CASSLAPGTDTQYF.

This clonotype has a count of ten or more. J is TRBJ1-2 and V is TRBV6-5; a possible D gene is TRBD1 (6 bases). This CDR3 comprises 14 residues. The V and J ends lost 7 bases and 1 base respectively, with 13 bases between them. CDR1 and CDR2 (germline): MNHEY, SVGAGI. The CDR3 protein is CASMLGRGNYGYTF. The DNA for the CDR3 is TGTGCCAGCATGTTGGGCAGGGGTAACTATGGCTACACCTTC.

The table lists this clonotype with a few counts. The chain employs TRBV20-1 and TRBJ1-1, with D perhaps TRBD1 (5 bases). The germline V and J ends were trimmed by 4 bases and 8 bases, with 14 bases remaining between them. The germline V gene encodes CDR1 DFQATT and CDR2 SNEGSKA (reference sequence). This CDR3 has 12 amino acids. The CDR3 sequence is CSAIGAGDEAFF. The CDR3 DNA follows: TGCAGTGCTATTGGGGCTGGAGACGAAGCTTTCTTT.

In its sample, this clonotype was seen many times. The chain employs TRBV30 and TRBJ1-5, with D tentatively TRBD1 (5 bases). The V gene's germline CDR1 is GTSNPN and CDR2 SVGIG (reference sequence). Trimming took 4 bases from V and 7 from J, leaving 14 bases between them. This CDR3 has 13 amino acids. In DNA, the CDR3 is TGTGCCTGGAAAGGGACCACGAACCAGCCCCAGCATTTT. It translates to CAWKGTTNQPQHF.

V is TRBV9 and J is TRBJ1-1; D possibly corresponds to TRBD1 (6 bases). The V end was cut by 3 bases, the J end by 1 base, with 16 bases between. CDR1 SGDLS and CDR2 YYNGEE come from the germline V gene. This CDR3 has 16 residues. CDR3 coding DNA: TGTGCCAGCAGCGCCAATTCCGGGACACCGAACACTGAAGCTTTCTTT. Protein: CASSANSGTPNTEAFF.

This clonotype was seen repeatedly, ten times or more. The rearrangement joins TRBV7-6 to TRBJ2-1; D call uncertain. Trimming cost V 5 bases and J 13 bases, with 21 bases left between them. The CDR3 is made up of 14 amino acids. CDR1 SGHVS and CDR2 FNYEAQ come from the germline V gene. In DNA, the CDR3 is TGTGCCAGCAGCGCTAGGTCGGCCTTTCGAGGACAGTTCTTC. Protein sequence: CASSARSAFRGQFF.

Sample share makes this clonotype medium-sized. V gene TRBV5-1 combines with J gene TRBJ1-2; tentatively, D is TRBD1 (5 bases). The CDR3 extends over 14 amino acids. CDR1 SGHRS and CDR2 YFSETQ come from the germline V gene. V gave up 2 bases and J gave up 5 bases, with 13 bases separating them. Written as DNA, the CDR3 is TGCGCCAGCAGCTTTTCGAAAGGGGCGTATGGCTACACCTTC. Protein product: CASSFSKGAYGYTF.

In regard to this clonotype: Being one base from a much bigger clone, this may be a read error. The rearrangement links TRBV27 to TRBJ1-5, with no clear D. The J call may be wrong; the DNA end is better matched by TRBJ2-3. This CDR3 spans 14 amino acids. Germline V gene sequence: CDR1 MNHEY, CDR2 SMNVEV (reference sequence). CDR3 sequence: CASSQLQNNQPQYF. Written as DNA, the CDR3 is TGTGCCAGCAGTCAATTACAGAACAATCAGCCCCAGTATTTT.

This clonotype was counted at least ten times. The chain combines TRBV6-2 or TRBV6-3 with TRBJ1-5; D remains unclear. The length of the CDR3 is 14 residues. Trimming took 4 bases from V and 5 from J, leaving 12 bases between them. Germline assignment: CDR1 MNHEY and CDR2 SVGEGT. The CDR3, as DNA: TGTGCCAGCAGTTGGAGGGAGGGTGATCAGCCCCAGCATTTT. Its translation is CASSWREGDQPQHF.

A few counts support this clonotype. The genes are TRBV7-9 and TRBJ2-5; maybe TRBD1 (6 bases). Deletions cut 3 bases from V and 0 bases from J, with 8 bases between. The CDR3 is made up of 14 amino acids. Germline V lookup: CDR1 SEHNR, CDR2 FQNEAQ (reference sequence). The CDR3 is CASSFWTDQETQYF. CDR3 nucleotides: TGTGCCAGCAGCTTCTGGACAGACCAAGAGACCCAGTACTTC.

Points on this clonotype: The junction and the germline gene differ at one end; a read error may be behind it. This chain links TRBV9 with TRBJ1-2; D possibly corresponds to TRBD1 (5 bases). CDR1 is SGDLS, CDR2 YYNGEE, per germline. This CDR3 contains 10 residues. CDR3 protein: CASSAQGFAF. The CDR3 DNA sequence: TGTGCCAGCAGCGCCCAGGGATTTGCCTTC.

This clonotype was recorded many times. This CDR3 is CASRIAGSSYNEQFF. The CDR3 DNA sequence: TGTGCCAGCAGAATAGCGGGGTCCTCCTACAATGAGCAGTTCTTC. The chain has TRBV11-2 and TRBJ2-1; 8 bases align to TRBD2. Per the germline V gene, CDR1 is SGHAT and CDR2 is FQNNGV. Germline trimming cut 6 bases from V and 0 bases from J; bases unmatched to any gene: 4. There are 15 residues in the CDR3.

This clonotype was detected ten times or more. The rearrangement uses TRBV9 and TRBJ2-2; D is ambiguous. From germline, CDR1 is SGDLS and CDR2 YYNGEE. The germline V and J ends were trimmed by 4 bases and 7 bases, with 8 bases remaining between them. This CDR3 comprises 12 residues. CDR3 in amino acids: CASSTHVGELFF. CDR3 DNA: TGTGCCAGCAGCACTCACGTCGGGGAGCTGTTTTTT. The full variable domain, in which reference TRBV9 and TRBJ2-2 provide the parts outside the CDR3, is DSGVTQTPKHLITATGQRVTLRCSPRSGDLSVYWYQQSLDQGLQFLIQYYNGEERAKGNILERFSAQQFPDLHSELNLSSLELGDSALYFCASSTHVGELFFGEGSRLTVL.

In its sample, this clonotype was seen many times. The chain is built from TRBV7-9 and TRBJ1-6, with D unclear. The CDR3 is 15 residues long. Trimming shortened V by 5 bases and J by 1 base, and 9 bases separated the two germline ends. Germline loops: CDR1 SEHNR, CDR2 FQNEAQ (reference sequence). The CDR3 reads CASSDVGSYNSPLHF. CDR3 DNA sequence: TGTGCCAGCAGCGACGTAGGATCCTATAATTCACCCCTCCACTTT. Complete variable domain (other parts from reference TRBV7-9 and TRBJ1-6): DTGVSQNPRHKITKRGQNVTFRCDPISEHNRLYWYRQTLGQGPEFLTYFQNEAQLEKSRLLSDRFSAERPKGSFSTLEIQRTEQGDSAMYLCASSDVGSYNSPLHFGNGTRLTVT.

This clonotype was observed at least ten times. V is TRBV2 and J is TRBJ1-1; the D gene is possibly TRBD1 (5 bases). V lost 8 bases, J lost 1 base, and 14 bases lay in between. Germline CDR1 SNHLY, CDR2 FYNNEI. CDR3 length equals 14 residues. CDR3 residues: CASCTGWANTEAFF. The CDR3 nucleotides are TGTGCCAGCTGTACAGGTTGGGCGAACACTGAAGCTTTCTTT.

This clonotype was detected only a few times. CDR3 loop: CASSLSGRDTDTQYF. The DNA for the CDR3 is TGCGCCAGCAGCCTTAGCGGGAGAGACACAGATACGCAGTATTTT. The genes are TRBV5-1 and TRBJ2-3; 9 bases map to TRBD2. V dropped 4 bases and J dropped 2; count of bases not matched to a gene: 5. This CDR3 spans 15 amino acids. Germline values: CDR1 SGHRS, CDR2 YFSETQ.

This clonotype was seen ten or more times. This rearrangement joins TRBV30 to TRBJ1-1; 7 nucleotides line up with TRBD1. CDR1 and CDR2 (germline): GTSNPN, SVGIG (reference sequence). CDR3 size: 12 residues. The ends lost 1 base at V and 8 bases at J; junction bases unmatched: 4. DNA for the CDR3: TGTGCCTGGAGTGGGGCAGGGGGAGAAGCTTTCTTT. Its translation: CAWSGAGGEAFF.

This clonotype occurred many times. The chain carries TRBV7-9 and TRBJ2-3; no firm D call. V lost 6 bases and J lost 1, with 11 bases in between. This CDR3 comprises 14 residues. The germline V gene has CDR1 SEHNR and CDR2 FQNEAQ (reference sequence). CDR3 nucleotides: TGTGCCAGCAGGCCTCCGGTCGGCACAGATACGCAGTATTTT. This encodes CASRPPVGTDTQYF.

This clonotype was recorded many times. CDR3 protein: CASSYTSGTAGANVLTF. The CDR3 region has the DNA TGTGCCAGCAGTTACACCTCGGGGACTGCTGGGGCCAACGTCCTGACTTTC. The chain is built from TRBV6-2 or TRBV6-3 and TRBJ2-6; tentative D call: TRBD2 (6 bases). Trimming left V 2 bases short and J 2 bases short, with 13 bases between. Germline assignment: CDR1 MNHEY and CDR2 SVGEGT. The CDR3 sequence is 17 residues long.